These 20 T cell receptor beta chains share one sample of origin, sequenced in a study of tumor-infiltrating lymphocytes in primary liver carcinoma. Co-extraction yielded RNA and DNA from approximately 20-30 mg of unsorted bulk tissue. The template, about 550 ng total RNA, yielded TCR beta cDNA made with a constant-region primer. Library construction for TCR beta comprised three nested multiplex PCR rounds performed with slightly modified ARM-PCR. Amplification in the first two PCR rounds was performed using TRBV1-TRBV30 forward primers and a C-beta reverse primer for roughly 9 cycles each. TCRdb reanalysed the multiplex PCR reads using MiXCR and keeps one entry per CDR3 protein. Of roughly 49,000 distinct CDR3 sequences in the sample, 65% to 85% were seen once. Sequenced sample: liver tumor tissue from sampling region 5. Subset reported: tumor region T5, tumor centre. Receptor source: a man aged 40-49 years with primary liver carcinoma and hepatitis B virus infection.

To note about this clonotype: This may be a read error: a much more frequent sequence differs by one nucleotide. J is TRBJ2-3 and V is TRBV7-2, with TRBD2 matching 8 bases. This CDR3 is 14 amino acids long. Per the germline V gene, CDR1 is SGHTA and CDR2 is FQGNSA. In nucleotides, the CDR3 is TGTGTCTCAAGGGGCGGGAGGCAACCCGGGGGGCAGTATTTT. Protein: CVSRGGRQPGGQYF.

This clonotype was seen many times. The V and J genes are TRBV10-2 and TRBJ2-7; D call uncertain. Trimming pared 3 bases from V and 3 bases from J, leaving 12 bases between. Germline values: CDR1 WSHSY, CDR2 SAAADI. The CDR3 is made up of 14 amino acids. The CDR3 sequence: CASSDFRTRYEQYF. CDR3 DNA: TGCGCCAGCAGTGATTTCAGGACGCGCTACGAGCAGTACTTC.

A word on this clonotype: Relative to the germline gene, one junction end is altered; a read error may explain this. The chain's CDR3 is CVSKSGQGTIEAFF. The CDR3, as DNA: TGTGTCAGCAAATCCGGGCAGGGGACTATTGAGGCTTTCTTT. J is TRBJ1-1 and V is TRBV5-4; the D gene is possibly TRBD1 (6 bases). Germline loops: CDR1 SGHNT, CDR2 YYREEE (reference sequence). The CDR3 is made up of 14 amino acids.

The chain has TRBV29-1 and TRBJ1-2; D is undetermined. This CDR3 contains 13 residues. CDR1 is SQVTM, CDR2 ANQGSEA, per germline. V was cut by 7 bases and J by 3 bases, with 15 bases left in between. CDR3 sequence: CSANLGDDYGYTF. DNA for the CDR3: TGCAGCGCCAACTTGGGAGACGACTATGGCTACACCTTC.

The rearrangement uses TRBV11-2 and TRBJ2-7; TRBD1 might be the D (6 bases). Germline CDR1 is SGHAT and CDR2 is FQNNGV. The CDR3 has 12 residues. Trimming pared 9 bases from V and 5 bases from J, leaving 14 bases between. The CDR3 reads CASSPGGNEQYF. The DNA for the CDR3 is TGTGCCAGTAGTCCTGGGGGCAACGAGCAGTACTTC.

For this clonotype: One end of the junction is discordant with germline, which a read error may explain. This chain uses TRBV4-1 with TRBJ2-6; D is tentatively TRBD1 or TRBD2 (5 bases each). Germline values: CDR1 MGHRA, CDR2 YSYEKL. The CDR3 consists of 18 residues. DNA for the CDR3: TGTGCCAACAGCCAACCGGGGCAGGGTGTCGGAGGGGCCAACGTCCTGACTTTC. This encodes CANSQPGQGVGGANVLTF.

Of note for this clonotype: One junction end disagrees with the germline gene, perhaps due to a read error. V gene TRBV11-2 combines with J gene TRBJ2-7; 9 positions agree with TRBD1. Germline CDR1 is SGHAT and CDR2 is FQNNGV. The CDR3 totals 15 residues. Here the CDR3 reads CASSLRWTGEDEQYF. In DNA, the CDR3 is TGTGCCAGTAGCTTACGATGGACAGGGGAAGACGAGCAGTATTTC.

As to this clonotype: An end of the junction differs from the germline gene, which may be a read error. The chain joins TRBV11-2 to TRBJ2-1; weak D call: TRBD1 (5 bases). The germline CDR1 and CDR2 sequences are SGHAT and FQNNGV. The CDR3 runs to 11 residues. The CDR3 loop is CVSSLNREQFF. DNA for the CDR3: TGTGTCAGCAGCCTTAACAGGGAGCAGTTCTTC. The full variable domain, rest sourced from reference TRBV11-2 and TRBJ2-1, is EAGVAQSPRYKIIEKRQSVAFWCNPISGHATLYWYQQILGQGPKLLIQFQNNGVVDDSQLPKDRFSAERLKGVDSTLKIQPAKLEDSAVYLCVSSLNREQFFGPGTRLTVL.

CDR3: CASRRRGHLSSGNTIYF. DNA of the CDR3: TGCGCCAGCAGGCGCCGGGGGCACCTCAGCTCTGGAAACACCATATATTTT. V and J are TRBV4-1 and TRBJ1-3, with D maybe TRBD1 (6 bases). Deletions cut 6 bases from V and 0 bases from J, with 18 bases between. The CDR3 length is 17 residues. Germline V lookup: CDR1 MGHRA, CDR2 YSYEKL.

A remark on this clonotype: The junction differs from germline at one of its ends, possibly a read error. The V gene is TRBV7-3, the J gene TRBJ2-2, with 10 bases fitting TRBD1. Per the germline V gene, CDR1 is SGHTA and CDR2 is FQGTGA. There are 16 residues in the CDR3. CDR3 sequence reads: CANSPIGQGGSGDLFF. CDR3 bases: TGTGCCAACAGCCCCATCGGACAGGGGGGTTCCGGGGACCTGTTTTTT.

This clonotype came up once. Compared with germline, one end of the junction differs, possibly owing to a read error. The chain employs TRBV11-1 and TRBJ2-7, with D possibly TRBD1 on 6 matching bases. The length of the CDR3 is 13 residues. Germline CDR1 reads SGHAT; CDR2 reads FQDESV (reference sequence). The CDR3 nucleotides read TGTGCCTGTAGGGGGAAGCGAGCCTACGAGCAGCACTTC. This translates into CACRGKRAYEQHF.

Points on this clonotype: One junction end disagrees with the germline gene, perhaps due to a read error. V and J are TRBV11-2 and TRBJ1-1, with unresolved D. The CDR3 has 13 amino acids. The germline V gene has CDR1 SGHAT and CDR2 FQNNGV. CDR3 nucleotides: TGTACCAGCAGCTTGGGCCTGAACACTGAGGCTTTCTTT. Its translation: CTSSLGLNTEAFF.

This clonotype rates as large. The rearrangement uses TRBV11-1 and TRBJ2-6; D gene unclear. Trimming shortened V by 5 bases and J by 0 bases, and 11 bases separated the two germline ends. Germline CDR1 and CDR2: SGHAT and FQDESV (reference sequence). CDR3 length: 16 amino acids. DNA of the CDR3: TGTGCCAGCAGCCACCCGAGGCCCTCTGGGGCCAACGTCCTGACTTTC. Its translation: CASSHPRPSGANVLTF.

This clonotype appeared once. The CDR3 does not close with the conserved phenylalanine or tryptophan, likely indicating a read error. CDR3: CASNLGVMSYEQFL. Here the CDR3 DNA reads TGTGCCAGCAACCTAGGGGTAATGAGCTATGAGCAGTTCCTC. The chain links TRBV11-2 to TRBJ2-1; D may be TRBD1 (5 bases). CDR3 size: 14 residues. V dropped 7 bases and J dropped 8 bases, with 18 bases sitting between them. The germline V gene encodes CDR1 SGHAT and CDR2 FQNNGV.

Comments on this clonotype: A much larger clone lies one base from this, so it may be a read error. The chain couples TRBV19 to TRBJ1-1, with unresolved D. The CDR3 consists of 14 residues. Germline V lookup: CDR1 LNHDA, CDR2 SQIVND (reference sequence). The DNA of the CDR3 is TGTGACAGTAGTATAAAGGCGGCGAACACTGAAGCTTTCTTT. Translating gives CDSSIKAANTEAFF.

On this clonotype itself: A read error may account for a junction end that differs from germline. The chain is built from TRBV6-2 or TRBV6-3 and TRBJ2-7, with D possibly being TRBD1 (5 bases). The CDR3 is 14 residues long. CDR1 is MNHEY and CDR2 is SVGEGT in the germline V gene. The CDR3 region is CVSSFDSGYYEQYF. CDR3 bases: TGTGTCAGCTCCTTTGACAGTGGATACTACGAGCAGTACTTC.

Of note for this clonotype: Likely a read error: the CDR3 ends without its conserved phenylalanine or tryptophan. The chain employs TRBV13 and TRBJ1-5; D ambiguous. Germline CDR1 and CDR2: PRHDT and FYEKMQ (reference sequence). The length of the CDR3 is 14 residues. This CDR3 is CASSLGGSNEPQHI. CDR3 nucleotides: TGCGCCAGCAGCTTAGGCGGTAGCAATGAGCCCCAGCATATT.

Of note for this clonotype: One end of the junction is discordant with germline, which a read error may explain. This CDR3 is CAISSQDPNQPQHF. DNA for the CDR3: TGTGCCATCAGCTCCCAGGATCCTAATCAGCCCCAGCATTTT. This chain uses TRBV11-2 with TRBJ1-5; D is uncertain. Germline V gene data show CDR1 as SGHAT and CDR2 as FQNNGV. The length of the CDR3 is 14 residues.

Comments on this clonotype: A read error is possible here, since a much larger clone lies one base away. The chain's CDR3 is CASTPQDATDTHYF. CDR3 DNA: TGTGCCAGCACCCCCCAGGACGCCACGGATACGCACTATTTT. The chain combines TRBV11-2 with TRBJ2-3, with D uncertain. This CDR3 is built from 14 residues. CDR1 SGHAT and CDR2 FQNNGV come from the germline V gene. The entire variable domain, with the rest obtained from reference TRBV11-2 and TRBJ2-3, is as follows: EAGVAQSPRYKIIEKRQSVAFWCNPISGHATLYWYQQILGQGPKLLIQFQNNGVVDDSQLPKDRFSAERLKGVDSTLKIQPAKLEDSAVYLCASTPQDATDTHYFGPGTRLTVL.

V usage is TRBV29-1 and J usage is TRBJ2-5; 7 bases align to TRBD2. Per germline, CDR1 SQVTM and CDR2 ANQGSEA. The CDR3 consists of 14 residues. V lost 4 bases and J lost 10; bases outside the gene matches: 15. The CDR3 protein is CSVGIAGASGIQYF. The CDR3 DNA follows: TGCAGCGTTGGTATCGCGGGAGCATCGGGGATCCAGTACTTC.